This TCR beta chain was obtained from a study of tumor and adjacent non-tumor tissue in lung cancer. The template was RNA from unsorted bulk tissue. Germline V CDR1 and CDR2: MNHNY, SVGAGI (reference sequence). This CDR3 has 14 residues. With 5 bases removed from V and 1 base from J, the gap between germline ends came to 12 bases. TCRbeta libraries were built with three rounds of nested PCR, modified from ARM-PCR. TCRdb re-called the multiplex PCR reads with MiXCR, one entry per CDR3 protein. The sample lists more than 85,000 distinct CDR3 sequences; approximately 84% were seen once. As for this clonotype: The missing conserved phenylalanine or tryptophan at the end of this CDR3 makes a read error likely.

J is TRBJ2-7 and V is TRBV6-6; the D gene is possibly TRBD2 (6 bases). Specimen: lung tumor tissue. The receptor's source is a man in his sixties or seventies with non-small cell lung cancer. The CDR3 region is CASSPNGGSYEQYL. The CDR3 DNA reads as TGTGCCAGCAGTCCCAACGGGGGATCCTACGAGCAGTACTTA.